The source of this T cell receptor beta chain is a study of T cells in Graves' hyperthyroidism and ophthalmopathy. From RNA transcripts, TCR beta CDR3 regions were amplified. Carried out on the TCR CDR3, a first-round RT-PCR used the HTBI primer set. One entry per CDR3 protein results from TCRdb running MiXCR on the multiplex PCR reads. The data contain around 420,000 distinct CDR3 sequences, 15% to 19% of them seen just once; the ten biggest clones take up over 7.5%. V lost 0 bases to trimming and J lost 6 bases, with 15 bases between them. The CDR3 covers 15 residues. The V gene's germline CDR1 is DFQATT and CDR2 SNEGSKA (reference sequence). In its sample, this clonotype was seen a few times. The antigen remains undetermined. Graves' hyperthyroidism was deemed stable given no ophthalmopathy progression within 18 months. Patients between 18 and 65 years old had hyperthyroidism, newly diagnosed and lasting under 2 months.

Whole-study results and caveats: Ophthalmopathy and stable hyperthyroidism were told apart by a 13 V-J model.

This rearrangement joins TRBV20-1 to TRBJ2-1, with D uncertain. The source material was blood. The origin of this receptor is a woman under 30 with Graves' hyperthyroidism. This CDR3 reads CSAREPARDSNEQFF. CDR3 bases: TGCAGTGCTAGAGAACCAGCGAGAGACTCCAATGAGCAGTTCTTC.